The text below deals with one T cell receptor beta chain. The specificity of this receptor is unknown. It has no much larger one-base neighbor in the sample; base qualities were not kept. Sequences SNHLY (CDR1) and FYNNEI (CDR2) are obtained from the germline V gene. Ends trimmed: V by 7 bases, J by 9 bases; bases unmatched to a gene: 8. The CDR3 has 14 amino acids, counting the end cysteine and phenylalanine. Just the 42-base CDR3 DNA is kept, in frame starting at base 1. TCRbeta CDR3 regions were amplified from genomic DNA by means of the immunoSEQ Assay, a bias-controlled multiplex PCR. Under the source paper's analysis protocol: The number of nucleated cells in each sample was estimated by amplification of reference gene primers within the assay. To quantify the absolute abundance of each unique TCRbeta CDR3 rearrangement, sequence reads were collapsed and filtered. For each sample, productive Simpson clonality was calculated as the square root of Simpson's diversity index over productive rearrangements. TCRdb retrieved this table from immuneACCESS and kept in-frame rearrangements only. Not all clones are present; in checked studies, unresolved V genes account for under half, and no reason is known for the remainder. That table furnishes V, J and clone size, whereas the DNA furnished D and trimming. The table for this sample lists over 45,000 clones; around 82% of them were counted only once. The ten largest account for about 5.2% of the sample.

The sample originates from a study of blood T cell repertoires in COVID-19 (dated by TCRdb to 2018 to 2021). Regarding the research as a whole: Samples covering the acute and convalescent phases of COVID-19 were provided by collaborators in the United States, Italy and Spain. The material from the prospective study consisted of cDNA or gDNA derived from T cells, B-cell-depleted T cells, or PBMCs. The samples were drawn from the first 160 participants of the ongoing ImmuneRACE study and from 950 to 1,500 subjects provided by 6 global collaborators. Sample metadata almost always included a de-identified subject ID, COVID-19 status, age in years and sex. Deeply sampled blood TCRbeta repertoires from subjects exposed to, actively infected with, or recovered from COVID-19 were included in the dataset. HLA class I and class II types, where available, came from metadata supplied by the sample provider rather than from assay-based typing. The repertoires were released in a freely available public database meant as a resource for research on the immune response to SARS-CoV-2.

The collaborating institutions used their own protocols to collect whole blood in K2EDTA tubes. For TCRbeta analysis, collaborator samples were shipped as frozen whole blood, as isolated PBMCs, or as DNA extracted from either sample type. The paper as a whole reports these results and caveats: Clinical and demographic metadata were provided uncurated, with the amount varying by source and participant.

The TCR originated in a human donor in a cohort sampled during active COVID-19. The V gene is TRBV2 and the J gene is TRBJ2-1, and 11 junction bases match TRBD2. Sequenced input: peripheral blood. The CDR3 region reads CASILSGGAREQFF. The nucleotide sequence reads as follows: TGTGCCAGCATTCTTAGCGGGGGGGCGCGTGAGCAGTTCTTC.